The 22 T cell receptor beta chains reported below all come from one sample, sequenced in a study of STAT5B mutations in CD4+ large granular lymphocyte leukemia. Measured with immunoSEQ multiplex PCR; TCRdb has only the in-frame clones, and not every one. Here the sample spans some 19,000 clones, over 65% being singletons. Material: CD4+ T cells from blood buffy coats. The receptors stem from a human donor in good health.

The rearrangement joins TRBV23-1 to TRBJ1-5; D perhaps matches TRBD1 (5 bases). TRBV23-1 is classed as an ORF, of uncertain function. V dropped 3 bases and J dropped 4 bases, with 13 bases sitting between them. The CDR3 consists of 15 residues. The CDR3 loop is CASSHPGRINQPQHF. The CDR3 nucleotides read TGCGCCAGCAGTCACCCGGGACGGATAAATCAGCCCCAGCATTTT.

The chain has TRBV18 and TRBJ2-7; TRBD1 aligns across 8 bases. The trim removed 6 bases at V and 7 bases at J, leaving 14 bases unmatched. Germline loops: CDR1 KGHSH, CDR2 LQKENI. The CDR3 length is 15 residues. CDR3 amino acids: CASSSRDRRQGEQYF. In DNA, the CDR3 is TGTGCCAGCTCTTCTAGGGACAGGAGGCAGGGGGAGCAGTACTTC.

The chain joins TRBV7-2 to TRBJ2-3; possible D gene TRBD1, 6 bases. V lost 1 base and J lost 5, with 13 bases in between. Germline assignment: CDR1 SGHTA and CDR2 FQGNSA. This CDR3 contains 15 residues. In DNA form, the CDR3 reads TGTGCCAGCAGCTTAGTTCGACAGGATCTAGATACGCAGTATTTT. Translated: CASSLVRQDLDTQYF.

The chain links TRBV18 to TRBJ2-4, with D uncertain. The CDR3 is 14 residues long. Germline V lookup: CDR1 KGHSH, CDR2 LQKENI. The V end was cut by 6 bases, the J end by 0 bases, with 9 bases between. CDR3 in amino acids: CASSLEIAKNIQYF. Here the CDR3 DNA reads TGTGCCAGCTCTCTCGAGATAGCCAAAAACATTCAGTACTTC.

The chain couples TRBV19 to TRBJ1-5, with 8 bases aligning to TRBD1. With 7 bases clipped from V and 3 bases from J, the junction kept 8 bases outside the gene matches. CDR3 length: 15 residues. Germline lookup yields CDR1 LNHDA and CDR2 SQIVND (reference sequence). The CDR3 DNA sequence: TGTGCCAGTATTTTACAGGGGGGGCTCAATCAGCCCCAGCATTTT. Protein sequence: CASILQGGLNQPQHF. The variable domain in full, completed from reference TRBV19 and TRBJ1-5, reads DGGITQSPKYLFRKEGQNVTLSCEQNLNHDAMYWYRQDPGQGLRLIYYSQIVNDFQKGDIAEGYSVSREKKESFPLTVTSAQKNPTAFYLCASILQGGLNQPQHFGDGTRLSIL.

The J gene is TRBJ1-2, the V gene TRBV2; D is perhaps TRBD1 (6 bases). The CDR3 contains 14 residues. Trimming took 10 bases from V and 4 from J, leaving 19 bases between them. Germline values: CDR1 SNHLY, CDR2 FYNNEI. The CDR3 region is CATLDGGLGYGYTF. The DNA of the CDR3 is TGTGCCACCCTTGATGGGGGGCTGGGCTATGGCTACACCTTC.

The chain couples TRBV7-8 to TRBJ2-7; D perhaps matches TRBD2 (6 bases). Trimming removed 4 bases at V and 1 base at J, with 14 bases between. Germline CDR1 reads SGHVS; CDR2 reads FQNEAQ. The length of the CDR3 is 15 residues. CDR3 in amino acids: CASSSAGGQSYEQYF. The CDR3 DNA reads as TGTGCCAGCAGCTCGGCCGGGGGTCAATCCTACGAGCAGTACTTC.

This clone was picked up a small number of times. The chain recombines TRBV9 with TRBJ1-5; D unresolved. V dropped 0 bases and J dropped 2 bases, with 6 bases sitting between them. This CDR3 contains 14 residues. Germline CDR1 and CDR2: SGDLS and YYNGEE. The CDR3 sequence: CASSVEAGNQPQHF. In nucleotides, the CDR3 is TGTGCCAGCAGCGTAGAAGCAGGCAATCAGCCCCAGCATTTT.

This clone came up a few times. The chain has TRBV29-1 and TRBJ2-3; 10 nucleotides line up with TRBD1. The CDR3 sequence is 13 residues long. CDR1 is SQVTM and CDR2 is ANQGSEA in the germline V gene. V was pared by 3 bases and J by 4 bases, with 1 base of the junction left unmatched. DNA of the CDR3: TGCAGCGTTGACGGACAGGGGGCAGATACGCAGTATTTT. Residues: CSVDGQGADTQYF.

V usage is TRBV11-3 and J usage is TRBJ2-7, with D unresolved. This CDR3 is built from 14 residues. Germline V lookup: CDR1 SGHNT, CDR2 YENEEA. Trimming removed 3 bases at V and 0 bases at J, with 9 bases between. The CDR3 coding sequence is TGTGCCAGCAGCTTCAGATCCTACTCCTACGAGCAGTACTTC. Its translation: CASSFRSYSYEQYF.

The CDR3 DNA sequence: TGTGCCAGCAGCCAAGATAGGAGCAAAGAGGGGACCCAGTACTTC. Amino acids: CASSQDRSKEGTQYF. The chain joins TRBV14 to TRBJ2-5, with a possible D match to TRBD2 (5 bases). Trimming shortened V by 0 bases and J by 7 bases, and 15 bases separated the two germline ends. Germline CDR1 and CDR2: SGHDN and FVKESK. This CDR3 is built from 15 residues.

This clone showed up just a few times. CDR3 loop: CAIKGKDSAEQFF. The CDR3 DNA reads TGTGCCATTAAAGGAAAAGATTCCGCTGAGCAGTTCTTC. This chain connects TRBV10-3 to TRBJ2-1; unclear D gene. Germline-derived CDR1 and CDR2 are ENHRY and SYGVKD. Trimming removed 9 bases from V and 9 bases from J, with 18 bases in between. The CDR3 is made up of 13 amino acids.

This clone came up once. The CDR3 DNA reads as TGTGCCAGCAGCCCCGGGACTAGCGGGAAAGAGACCCAGTACTTC. Translating gives CASSPGTSGKETQYF. V and J are TRBV11-2 and TRBJ2-5; 13 nucleotides align to TRBD2. Germline lookup yields CDR1 SGHAT and CDR2 FQNNGV. The length of the CDR3 is 15 residues. After removal of 5 bases from V and 3 bases from J, the junction contained 3 bases not matched to a gene.

This sequence joins TRBV6-5 and TRBJ1-2; possibly TRBD1 for D (5 bases). CDR1 MNHEY and CDR2 SVGAGI come from the germline V gene. The V and J ends lost 6 bases and 5 bases respectively, with 19 bases between them. CDR3 length equals 15 residues. CDR3 loop: CASRPLGAANYGYTF. The CDR3 DNA is TGTGCCAGCAGACCCCTCGGGGCCGCGAATTATGGCTACACCTTC.

This clone was picked up a small number of times. The rearrangement joins TRBV5-1 to TRBJ2-6; a possible D gene is TRBD1 (6 bases). CDR3 size: 14 residues. Germline assignment: CDR1 SGHRS and CDR2 YFSETQ. The V and J ends lost 3 bases and 4 bases respectively, with 8 bases between them. In nucleotides, the CDR3 is TGCGCCAGCAGCTGGACAGTAGGGGCCAACGTCCTGACTTTC. Protein product: CASSWTVGANVLTF.

V is TRBV5-5 and J is TRBJ2-1, with TRBD2 matching over 9 bases. The trim removed 1 base at V and 4 bases at J, leaving 3 bases unmatched. The CDR3 spans 15 residues. Germline V gene sequence: CDR1 SGHKS, CDR2 YYEKEE (reference sequence). The CDR3 is CASSLPSGAYNEQFF. The CDR3 region has the DNA TGTGCCAGCAGCTTGCCTAGCGGGGCGTACAATGAGCAGTTCTTC.

The rearrangement joins TRBV28 to TRBJ1-2, with D perhaps matching TRBD1 (5 bases). V dropped 2 bases and J dropped 7 bases, with 14 bases sitting between them. Germline-derived CDR1 and CDR2 are MDHEN and SYDVKM. The CDR3 runs 14 residues. The CDR3 DNA sequence: TGTGCCAGCAGTTTAAAAAGGTGGGGGGTTGGCTACACCTTC. Translation: CASSLKRWGVGYTF.

The CDR3 protein is CASSLRSEFWGETQYF. The CDR3 nucleotides read TGCGCCAGCAGCTTGAGGTCTGAGTTCTGGGGGGAGACCCAGTACTTC. The rearrangement joins TRBV5-1 to TRBJ2-5; the D call may be TRBD1 or TRBD2 (5 bases each). The length of the CDR3 is 16 residues. Germline CDR1 SGHRS, CDR2 YFSETQ. V lost 1 base to trimming and J lost 5 bases, with 18 bases between them.

The chain is built from TRBV30 and TRBJ1-1; D unresolved. Trimming cost V 2 bases and J 6 bases, with 7 bases left between them. Germline CDR1 reads GTSNPN; CDR2 reads SVGIG (reference sequence). The CDR3 contains 11 residues. The CDR3, as DNA: TGTGCCTGGAGTTTTCGGGCTGAAGCTTTCTTT. It encodes CAWSFRAEAFF.

This clone was seen more than once but under ten times. The chain combines TRBV4-1 with TRBJ2-7; 8 nucleotides match TRBD2. The CDR3 contains 15 residues. J was trimmed by 3 bases and V by 4 bases; bases with no gene match: 8. Germline assignment: CDR1 MGHRA and CDR2 YSYEKL. The CDR3 DNA follows: TGCGCCAGCAGCCTTAATAGCGGGGAATTCTACGAGCAGTACTTC. It encodes CASSLNSGEFYEQYF.

The sample holds a few counts of this clone. The rearrangement uses TRBV30 and TRBJ1-2; D unresolved. The length of the CDR3 is 11 residues. Per the germline V gene, CDR1 is GTSNPN and CDR2 is SVGIG (reference sequence). V lost 3 bases, J lost 4 bases, and 6 bases lay in between. The CDR3 DNA reads as TGTGCCTGGAGGACAATCTATGGCTACACCTTC. Amino acids: CAWRTIYGYTF.

The table lists this clone with a few counts. This rearrangement joins TRBV7-2 to TRBJ1-5; no firm D call. Germline loops: CDR1 SGHTA, CDR2 FQGNSA. The CDR3 is 13 amino acids. Trimming left V 3 bases short and J 3 bases short, with 6 bases between. The CDR3 nucleotides are TGTGCCAGCAGCTTGGCACACAATCAGCCCCAGCATTTT. Its translation is CASSLAHNQPQHF.